Described below is a single T cell receptor beta chain sequence and its context. Its antigen is unknown. The sample is drawn from a study of identical twins. Whole-study results and caveats: Insertions were reduced in abundant cord blood beta clonotypes but not in memory repertoires.

TCRdb itself ran the 5' RACE reads through MiXCR, one entry per CDR3 protein. The top ten clones hold about 0.27% of a sample with some 1,700,000 distinct CDR3 sequences, less than 35% of them seen once. CDR3 length: 11 amino acids. CDR1 is SGHDT, CDR2 YYEEEE, per germline. Trimming shortened V by 0 bases and J by 9 bases, and 6 bases separated the two germline ends. This TCR came from a newborn girl in good health. The sequenced sample was cord blood. The chain employs TRBV5-6 and TRBJ1-2; no clear D. The CDR3: CASSLGHSYTF. In DNA form, the CDR3 reads TGTGCCAGCAGCTTGGGGCATAGCTACACCTTC.